The TCR beta chain under discussion was sequenced for a study of T-cell memory formation after mild COVID-19. The CDR3 spans 13 residues. V lost 9 bases and J 2 bases, leaving 12 bases between the germline ends. TCRdb ran MiXCR on the 5' RACE reads and lists one entry per CDR3 protein. The sample shows 92,000 or so distinct CDR3 sequences, less than 15% of them seen only once. This clonotype was counted many times. This receptor was identified in a man younger than 35 who had mild COVID-19 (a few samples of this study predate the infection). Cell type and time point are not known. The rearrangement links TRBV12-3 or TRBV12-4 to TRBJ2-3, with TRBD1 as a possible D gene (5 bases). Sequenced input: PBMCs or a T cell subset sorted from them (not recorded which). The CDR3 bases are TGTGCCAGTAACGACAGCCCCACAGATACGCAGTATTTT. Protein: CASNDSPTDTQYF.